One T cell receptor (beta chain) is described in this entry. This specimen comes from a study of blood T cell repertoires in COVID-19. In the study overall: Specimens from acute and convalescent COVID-19 originated in the United States, Italy and Spain. In each case, the material was cDNA or gDNA derived from T cells, B-cell-depleted T cells, or PBMCs.

As handled by the study authors: It was from reference gene primer amplification that nucleated cell counts were estimated. Repertoires were generated with immunoSEQ multiplex PCR, while TCRdb's copy carries only in-frame clones and drops some. V and J calls and clone size come straight from that table; D and trimming were deduced from the DNA. The data hold about 80,000 clones, with 88% observed a single time. Germline values: CDR1 LGHNT, CDR2 FRNRAP. The CDR3 extends over 17 amino acids. The ends were cut back, 5 bases at V and 3 bases at J, with 23 bases in the middle. The sequence came from a woman older than 75 with acute or convalescent COVID-19. The rearrangement links TRBV12-5 to TRBJ2-7; D might be TRBD2 (6 bases). Material: peripheral blood. The CDR3 spells CASGPPEIGGTSYEQYF. In DNA, the CDR3 is TGTGCTAGTGGTCCACCTGAGATCGGCGGGACCAGCTACGAGCAGTACTTC.